Listed below are T cell receptor beta chains from one sample, sequenced in a study of molecular identifiers for immune sequencing clone quantification. TCRdb reprocessed the PCR reads via MiXCR and lists one record per CDR3 protein. The data hold fewer than 350,000 distinct CDR3 sequences, with roughly a quarter observed a single time. The material sequenced was naive CD8+ T cells from blood, with Jurkat cell RNA spiked in. Receptor source: a human donor in good health. Some libraries in this study had Jurkat cell RNA spiked in. The CDR3 runs from the conserved cysteine through the conserved F or W. The D gene is left open where the match is weak. Expanded clones get a size class; other rows say once, few or many, or leave the size out.

J | D | size | V | DNA | CDR3
TRBJ1-2 | . | . | TRBV2 | TGTGCCAGCCATCCGGGACCGACTAACTATTGCTACACCTTC | CASHPGPTNYCYTF
TRBJ1-1 | . | . | TRBV19 | TGTGCCAGTATCCCAACTTTTTTAGACACTGAAGCTTTCTTT | CASIPTFLDTEAFF
TRBJ2-5 | . | few | TRBV6-2/TRBV6-3 | TGTGCCAGCAGTGGACTACTCGAGTCCCAGTACTTC | CASSGLLESQYF
TRBJ2-1 | TRBD1 | many | TRBV2 | TGTGCCAGCAGTCTTGACAGGGGTCATGAGCAGTTCTTC | CASSLDRGHEQFF
TRBJ2-6 | . | few | TRBV12-5 | TGTGCTAGTGGTTCAACCGGGACAATCTCTGGGGCCAACGTCCTGACTTTC | CASGSTGTISGANVLTF
TRBJ1-1 | . | few | TRBV9 | TGTGCCAGCAGCCCCCGGGACGGGGTCACTGAAGCTTTCTTT | CASSPRDGVTEAFF
TRBJ2-2 | . | few | TRBV12-3/TRBV12-4 | TGTGCCAGCAGAGGCGGGGAGGACGGGGAGCTGTTTTTT | CASRGGEDGELFF
TRBJ2-5 | TRBD2 | few | TRBV6-6 | TGTGCCAGCAGTTTAAGGGGCCCAATAGCGGGGCAAGAGACCCAGTACTTC | CASSLRGPIAGQETQYF
TRBJ1-5 | . | . | TRBV7-4 | TGTGCCAGCAGTATTGGGGAGAGTAGCAATCAGCCCCAGCATTTT | CASSIGESSNQPQHF
TRBJ1-1 | . | few | TRBV6-5 | TGTGCCAGCAGTTACTCGACACTGAACACTGAAGCTTTCTTT | CASSYSTLNTEAFF
TRBJ2-3 | TRBD2 | . | TRBV3-1 | TGTGCCAGCAGCCATCGTGTGGGCGGGGGTGGCACAGATACGCAGTATTTT | CASSHRVGGGGTDTQYF
TRBJ2-1 | . | many | TRBV6-2/TRBV6-3 | TGTGCCAGCAGTTACAATTTTCGGGGTAAGCAGTTCTTC | CASSYNFRGKQFF
TRBJ1-5 | . | few | TRBV9 | TGTGCCAGCAGTAGCGAGGGCGGGCAGCCCCAGCATTTT | CASSSEGGQPQHF
TRBJ1-1 | . | many | TRBV7-2 | TGTGCCAGCAGCTTAGGTCTGGGGGAGTTCACTGAAGCTTTCTTT | CASSLGLGEFTEAFF
TRBJ2-1 | . | . | TRBV2 | TGTGCCAGCCGCGAAGGGAGCTCCTACAATGAGCGGTTCTTC | CASREGSSYNERFF
TRBJ2-2 | . | many | TRBV9 | TGTGCCAGCAGTGGTACCGGGGAGCTGTTTTTT | CASSGTGELFF
TRBJ2-5 | TRBD1 | many | TRBV4-3 | TGCGCCAGCAGCCAAGAAACAGGGGCAGGAGAGACCCAGTACTTC | CASSQETGAGETQYF
TRBJ2-1 | TRBD1 | . | TRBV30 | TGTGCCTGGAGTTCGACAGGGTATGAGCAGTTCTTC | CAWSSTGYEQFF
TRBJ2-3 | . | . | TRBV19 | TGTGCCAGTAGTGGTGGGCTCGGCGGCACAGATACGCAGTATTTT | CASSGGLGGTDTQYF
TRBJ2-7 | TRBD2 | . | TRBV19 | TGTGCCAGTAGTACCGCTTTGGGGGGGGTCTACGAGCAGTACTTC | CASSTALGGVYEQYF
TRBJ2-7 | . | many | TRBV14 | TGTGCCAGCAGCCAACCGGGACCGAAAGCCTACGAGCAGTACTTC | CASSQPGPKAYEQYF
TRBJ2-3 | . | few | TRBV19 | TGTGCCAGTAGGAGGGCTTCTAGCACAGATACGCAGTATTTT | CASRRASSTDTQYF
TRBJ2-1 | . | few | TRBV5-4 | TGTGCCAGCAGCTATACAGAGAACACCTACAATGAGCAGTTCTTC | CASSYTENTYNEQFF
TRBJ2-7 | . | few | TRBV27 | TGTGCCAGCAGTTTAGGGGGAGTGGGCGAGCAGTACTTC | CASSLGGVGEQYF
TRBJ2-3 | . | few | TRBV3-1 | TGTGCCAGCAGCCAAGATTTCGGACGGACCACAGATACGCAGTATTTT | CASSQDFGRTTDTQYF
TRBJ2-7 | TRBD1 | few | TRBV6-2/TRBV6-3 | TGTGCCAGCAGTCTGGACAGGGACCTACGGGAGCAGTACTTC | CASSLDRDLREQYF
TRBJ2-2 | . | . | TRBV7-9 | TGTGCCAGCAGCTCCACACGGGCCGACAACACCGGGGAGCTGTTTTTT | CASSSTRADNTGELFF